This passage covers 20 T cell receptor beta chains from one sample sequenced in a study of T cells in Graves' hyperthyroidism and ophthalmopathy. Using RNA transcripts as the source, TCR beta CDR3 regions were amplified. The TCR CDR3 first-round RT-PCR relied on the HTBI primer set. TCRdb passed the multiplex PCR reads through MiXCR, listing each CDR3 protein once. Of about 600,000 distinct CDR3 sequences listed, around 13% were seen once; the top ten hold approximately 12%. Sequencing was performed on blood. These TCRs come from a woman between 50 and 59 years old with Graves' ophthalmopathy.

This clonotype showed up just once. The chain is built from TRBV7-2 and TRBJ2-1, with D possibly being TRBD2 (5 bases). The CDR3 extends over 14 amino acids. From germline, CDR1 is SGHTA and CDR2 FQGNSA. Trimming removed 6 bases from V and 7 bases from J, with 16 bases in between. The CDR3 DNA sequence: TGTGCCAGCAGAAGACTAACCCTTGGGAATGAGCAGTTCTTC. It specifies CASRRLTLGNEQFF.

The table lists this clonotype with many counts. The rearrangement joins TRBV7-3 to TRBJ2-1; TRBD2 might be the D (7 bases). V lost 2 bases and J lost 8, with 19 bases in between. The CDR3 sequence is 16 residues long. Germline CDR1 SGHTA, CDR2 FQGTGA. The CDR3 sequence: CASSLGGGRAGDEQFF. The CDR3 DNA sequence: TGTGCCAGCAGCTTAGGGGGCGGGAGAGCAGGCGATGAGCAGTTCTTC.

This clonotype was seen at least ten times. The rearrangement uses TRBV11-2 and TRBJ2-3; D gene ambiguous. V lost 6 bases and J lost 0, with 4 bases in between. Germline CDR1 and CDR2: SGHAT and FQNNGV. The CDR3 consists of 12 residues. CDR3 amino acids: CASRTSTDTQYF. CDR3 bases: TGTGCCAGCAGAACTAGCACAGATACGCAGTATTTT. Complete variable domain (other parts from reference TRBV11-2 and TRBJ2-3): EAGVAQSPRYKIIEKRQSVAFWCNPISGHATLYWYQQILGQGPKLLIQFQNNGVVDDSQLPKDRFSAERLKGVDSTLKIQPAKLEDSAVYLCASRTSTDTQYFGPGTRLTVL.

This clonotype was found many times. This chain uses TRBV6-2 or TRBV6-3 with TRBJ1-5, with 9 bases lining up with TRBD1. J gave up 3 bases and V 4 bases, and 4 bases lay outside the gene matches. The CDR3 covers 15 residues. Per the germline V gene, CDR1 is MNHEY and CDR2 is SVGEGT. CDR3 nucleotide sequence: TGTGCCAGCAGTTTTGACAGGGGGACCAATCAGCCCCAGCATTTT. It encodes CASSFDRGTNQPQHF.

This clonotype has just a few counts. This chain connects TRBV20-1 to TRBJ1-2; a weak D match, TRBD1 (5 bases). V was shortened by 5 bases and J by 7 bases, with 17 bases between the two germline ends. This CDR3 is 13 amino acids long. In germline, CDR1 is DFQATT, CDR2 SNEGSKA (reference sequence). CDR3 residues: CSASSGESGGYTF. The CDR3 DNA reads TGCAGTGCTTCGTCGGGGGAGAGTGGTGGCTACACCTTC.

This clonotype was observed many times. The CDR3 coding sequence is TGTGCCAGCAGTCCAAACAGGGTCGCGAATTCACCCCTCCACTTT. Protein: CASSPNRVANSPLHF. The J gene is TRBJ1-6, the V gene TRBV28; D might be TRBD1 (6 bases). CDR1 and CDR2 (germline): MDHEN, SYDVKM. V shed 5 bases and J shed 7 bases, with 15 bases lying between them. This CDR3 spans 15 amino acids.

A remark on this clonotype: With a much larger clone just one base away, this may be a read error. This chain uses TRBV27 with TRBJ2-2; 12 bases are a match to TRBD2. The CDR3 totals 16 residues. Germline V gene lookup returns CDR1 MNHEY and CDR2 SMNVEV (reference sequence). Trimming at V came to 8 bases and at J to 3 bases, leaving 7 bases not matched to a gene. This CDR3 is CASRTRLAGDTGELFF. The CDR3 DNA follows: TGTGCCAGCCGAACACGACTAGCGGGAGACACCGGGGAGCTGTTTTTT.

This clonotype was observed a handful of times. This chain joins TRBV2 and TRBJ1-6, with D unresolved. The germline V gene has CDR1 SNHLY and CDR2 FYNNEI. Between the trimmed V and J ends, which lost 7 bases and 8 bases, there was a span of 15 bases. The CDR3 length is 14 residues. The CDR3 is CASKGRTGHSPLHF. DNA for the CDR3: TGTGCCAGCAAGGGAAGGACGGGTCATTCACCCCTCCACTTT.

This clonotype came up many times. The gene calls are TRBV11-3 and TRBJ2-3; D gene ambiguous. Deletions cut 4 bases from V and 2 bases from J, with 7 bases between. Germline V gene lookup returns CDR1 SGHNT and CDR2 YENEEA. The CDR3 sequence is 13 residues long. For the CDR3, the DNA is TGTGCCAGCAGCTCGACTTACACAGATACGCAGTATTTT. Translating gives CASSSTYTDTQYF.

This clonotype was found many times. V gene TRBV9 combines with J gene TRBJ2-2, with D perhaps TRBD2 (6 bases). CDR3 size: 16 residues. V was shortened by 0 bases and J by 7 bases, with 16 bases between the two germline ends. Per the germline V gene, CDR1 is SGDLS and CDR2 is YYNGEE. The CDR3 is CASSVVAGSRYGELFF. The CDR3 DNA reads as TGTGCCAGCAGCGTAGTGGCGGGGTCCAGGTACGGGGAGCTGTTTTTT. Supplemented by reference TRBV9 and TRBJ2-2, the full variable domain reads DSGVTQTPKHLITATGQRVTLRCSPRSGDLSVYWYQQSLDQGLQFLIQYYNGEERAKGNILERFSAQQFPDLHSELNLSSLELGDSALYFCASSVVAGSRYGELFFGEGSRLTVL.

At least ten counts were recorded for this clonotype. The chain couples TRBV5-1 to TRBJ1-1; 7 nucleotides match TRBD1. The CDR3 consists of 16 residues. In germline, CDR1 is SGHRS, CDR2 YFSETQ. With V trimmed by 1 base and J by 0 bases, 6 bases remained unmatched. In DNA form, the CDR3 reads TGCGCCAGCAGCTTGAGACAGGGATTCATGAACACTGAAGCTTTCTTT. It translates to CASSLRQGFMNTEAFF.

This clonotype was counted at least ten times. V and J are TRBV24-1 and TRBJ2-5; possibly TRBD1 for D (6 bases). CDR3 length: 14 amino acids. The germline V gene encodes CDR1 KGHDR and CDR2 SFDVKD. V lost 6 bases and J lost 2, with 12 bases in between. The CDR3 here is CATSYGQIQETQYF. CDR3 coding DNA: TGTGCCACCAGTTATGGACAGATTCAAGAGACCCAGTACTTC.

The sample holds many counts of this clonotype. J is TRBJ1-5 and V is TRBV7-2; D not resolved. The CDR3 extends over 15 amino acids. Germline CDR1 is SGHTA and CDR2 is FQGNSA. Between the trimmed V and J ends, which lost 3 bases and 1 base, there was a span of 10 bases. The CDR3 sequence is CASSFDPLSNQPQHF. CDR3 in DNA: TGTGCCAGCAGCTTTGATCCCCTCAGCAATCAGCCCCAGCATTTT.

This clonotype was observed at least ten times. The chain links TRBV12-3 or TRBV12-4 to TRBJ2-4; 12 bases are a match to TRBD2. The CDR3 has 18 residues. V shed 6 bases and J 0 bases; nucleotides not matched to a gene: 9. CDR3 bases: TGTGCCAGCAGCCCCGGGAAACTAGCGGGAGGAGCCAAAAACATTCAGTACTTC. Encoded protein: CASSPGKLAGGAKNIQYF.

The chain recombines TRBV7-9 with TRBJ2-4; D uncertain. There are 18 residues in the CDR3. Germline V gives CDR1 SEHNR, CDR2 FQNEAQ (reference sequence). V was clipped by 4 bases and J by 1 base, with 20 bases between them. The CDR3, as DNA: TGTGCCAGCAGCTCCCTGCAGGCATCCTTGAAGGCCAAAAACATTCAGTACTTC. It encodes CASSSLQASLKAKNIQYF.

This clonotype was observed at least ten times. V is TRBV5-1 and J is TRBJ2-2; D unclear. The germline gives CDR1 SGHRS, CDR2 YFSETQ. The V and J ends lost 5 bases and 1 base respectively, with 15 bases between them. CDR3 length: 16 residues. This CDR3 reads CASSSPGNMNTGELFF. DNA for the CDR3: TGCGCCAGCAGTAGCCCAGGCAACATGAACACCGGGGAGCTGTTTTTT.

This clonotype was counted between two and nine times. The CDR3 loop is CASSRTGLSGYTF. Written as DNA, the CDR3 is TGTGCCAGCAGCCGTACAGGGTTATCTGGCTACACCTTC. The chain is built from TRBV7-8 and TRBJ1-2, with D perhaps TRBD1 (6 bases). The germline V gene encodes CDR1 SGHVS and CDR2 FQNEAQ. The CDR3 consists of 13 residues. With 5 bases removed from V and 7 bases from J, the gap between germline ends came to 14 bases.

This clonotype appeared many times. DNA of the CDR3: TGTGCCAGCAGCTTAGATCCGCGGGACATCAAAAACATTCAGTACTTC. This encodes CASSLDPRDIKNIQYF. The V gene is TRBV11-2, the J gene TRBJ2-4; D may be TRBD1 or TRBD2 (6 bases each). The CDR3 length is 16 residues. Between the trimmed V and J ends, which lost 0 bases and 3 bases, there was a span of 12 bases. Germline CDR1 and CDR2: SGHAT and FQNNGV.

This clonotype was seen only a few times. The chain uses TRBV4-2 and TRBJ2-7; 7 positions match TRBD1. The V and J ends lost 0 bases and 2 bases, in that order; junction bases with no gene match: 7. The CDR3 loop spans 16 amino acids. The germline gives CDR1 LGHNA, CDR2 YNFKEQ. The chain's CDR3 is CASSQDRGTEAYEQYF. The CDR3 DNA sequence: TGTGCCAGCAGCCAAGATCGAGGGACAGAAGCCTACGAGCAGTACTTC.

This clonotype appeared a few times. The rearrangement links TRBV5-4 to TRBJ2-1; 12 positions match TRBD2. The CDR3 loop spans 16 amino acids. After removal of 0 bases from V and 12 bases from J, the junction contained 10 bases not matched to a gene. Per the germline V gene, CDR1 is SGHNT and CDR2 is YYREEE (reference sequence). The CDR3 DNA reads TGTGCCAGCAGCTTGGGGGGGCTAGCGGGAGGGTACAGGCAGTTCTTC. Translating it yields CASSLGGLAGGYRQFF.